This T cell receptor (beta chain) was identified during a study of spatial heterogeneity in lung cancer. About the research overall: Where present, follow-up PBMC were sequenced a median of roughly two years after resection.

Noted time point: blood at routine non-recurrence follow-up after resection. Whole RNA was taken from tumor, nontumor lung or frozen PBMC; it was then sequenced unsorted. Every TCR cDNA molecule carried a tag that served as a unique molecular identifier. TCRdb reanalysed the 5' RACE reads using MiXCR and keeps one entry per CDR3 protein. The sample has roughly 120,000 distinct CDR3 sequences; more than 9% are singletons. Per germline, CDR1 MRHNA and CDR2 SNTAGT. The ends lost 5 bases at V and 2 bases at J; junction bases unmatched: 10. This CDR3 region has 16 residues. This clonotype was counted between two and nine times.

The sequencing here drew on PBMCs, taken at follow-up. The chain recombines TRBV6-4 with TRBJ2-5; 8 nucleotides agree with TRBD2. This TCR derives from a male donor with early-stage non-small cell lung cancer. CDR3 DNA sequence: TGTGCCAGCAGTAAGGATAGCGGGGTAACGCAAGAGACCCAGTACTTC. This gives the protein CASSKDSGVTQETQYF.